This TCR beta chain was recorded in a study of T cells in Graves' hyperthyroidism and ophthalmopathy. V gave up 6 bases and J gave up 1 base, with 25 bases separating them. The length of the CDR3 is 18 residues. Germline CDR1 is SEHNR and CDR2 is FQNEAQ (reference sequence). A note on this clonotype: The antigen is unknown.

Notes on the study in general: Blood samples included most of the expanded thyroid clonotypes exceeding 0.001. Separation of ophthalmopathy from stable hyperthyroidism was achieved by a 13 V-J model.

RNA transcripts were the template for amplifying TCR beta CDR3 regions. The TCR CDR3 first-round RT-PCR relied on the HTBI primer set. TCRdb used MiXCR to reprocess the multiplex PCR reads, holding one entry per CDR3 protein. The sample lists more than 500,000 distinct CDR3 sequences, 46% seen once, with 19% in the top ten. Sequencing was performed on peripheral blood or thyroid tissue (not recorded which). The chain links TRBV7-9 to TRBJ2-7, with D maybe TRBD1 (5 bases). The TCR originated in an adult woman with Graves' disease, either hyperthyroidism or ophthalmopathy (not recorded which). The CDR3 region has the DNA TGTGCCAGCAGTCCTGACAGCCGAGTCCCTAGAGGTTCCTACGAGCAGTACTTC. Protein: CASSPDSRVPRGSYEQYF.